This passage covers 11 T cell receptor beta chains from one sample sequenced in a study of blood T cell repertoires in COVID-19. Sequenced by immunoSEQ multiplex PCR; TCRdb stores in-frame clones only, minus some. The table lists around 150,000 clones, about 86% of them singletons. Sample: peripheral blood. The receptor source for this set is a man aged 65-85 years with acute or convalescent COVID-19.

V and J are TRBV2 and TRBJ2-3; 13 positions match TRBD2. V was pared by 6 bases and J by 5 bases, with 5 bases of the junction left unmatched. The CDR3 is 15 amino acids. Germline V CDR1 and CDR2: SNHLY, FYNNEI. CDR3 coding DNA: TGTGCCAGCAGGAAACTAGCGGGAGGGGGAGATACGCAGTATTTT. It is translated as CASRKLAGGGDTQYF.

The chain links TRBV2 to TRBJ1-6, with 7 bases fitting TRBD1. Germline CDR1 SNHLY, CDR2 FYNNEI. The CDR3 length is 14 residues. With V trimmed by 4 bases and J by 7 bases, 4 bases remained unmatched. The chain's CDR3 is CASSADRVNSPLHF. CDR3 DNA sequence: TGTGCCAGCAGTGCCGACAGGGTAAATTCACCCCTCCACTTT. The full variable domain, completed using reference TRBV2 and TRBJ1-6, is EPEVTQTPSHQVTQMGQEVILRCVPISNHLYFYWYRQILGQKVEFLVSFYNNEISEKSEIFDDQFSVERPDGSNFTLKIRSTKLEDSAMYFCASSADRVNSPLHFGNGTRLTVT.

The genes are TRBV15 and TRBJ1-1; TRBD1 is a possible D gene (6 bases). The V and J ends lost 7 bases and 0 bases respectively, with 21 bases between them. From germline, CDR1 is LNHNV and CDR2 YYDKDF (reference sequence). The CDR3 has 17 amino acids. The CDR3 coding sequence is TGTGCCACCAACAACAGGGCCTCGCACGCTTTGAACACTGAAGCTTTCTTT. This encodes CATNNRASHALNTEAFF.

V gene TRBV19 combines with J gene TRBJ2-7, with 10 bases identical to TRBD1. The CDR3 covers 14 residues. Germline CDR1 and CDR2: LNHDA and SQIVND (reference sequence). V trimming: 7 bases; J trimming: 7 bases; junction bases outside the gene matches: 10. DNA of the CDR3: TGTGCCAGTAACCCGACAGGGGGCTTGGGGGAGCAGTACTTC. It is translated as CASNPTGGLGEQYF.

The V gene is TRBV5-6, the J gene TRBJ1-2, with D perhaps matching TRBD1 (6 bases). V was clipped by 2 bases and J by 2 bases, with 10 bases between them. This CDR3 spans 14 amino acids. CDR1 is SGHDT and CDR2 is YYEEEE in the germline V gene. CDR3 amino acids: CASSLPGHNYGYTF. In nucleotides, the CDR3 is TGTGCCAGCAGCTTACCGGGACACAACTATGGCTACACCTTC.

This chain's CDR3 is CASMGQGGNQPQHF. As DNA, the CDR3 is TGTGCCAGTATGGGGCAGGGGGGCAATCAGCCCCAGCATTTT. The rearrangement uses TRBV19 and TRBJ1-5, with 7 bases fitting TRBD1. The V gene end was trimmed by 7 bases and the J gene end by 2 bases; junction bases not matched to a gene: 5. The CDR3 is made up of 14 amino acids. Germline V gene sequence: CDR1 LNHDA, CDR2 SQIVND (reference sequence). Based on the CDR3 plus reference TRBV19 and TRBJ1-5, the full variable domain is DGGITQSPKYLFRKEGQNVTLSCEQNLNHDAMYWYRQDPGQGLRLIYYSQIVNDFQKGDIAEGYSVSREKKESFPLTVTSAQKNPTAFYLCASMGQGGNQPQHFGDGTRLSIL.

The chain couples TRBV7-9 to TRBJ2-3; D might be TRBD1 (6 bases). The germline V gene has CDR1 SEHNR and CDR2 FQNEAQ (reference sequence). Trimming took 1 base from V and 0 from J, leaving 14 bases between them. CDR3 size: 17 residues. The CDR3 DNA is TGTGCCAGCAGCTTAGGATGGGACACCTATAGCACAGATACGCAGTATTTT. This translates into CASSLGWDTYSTDTQYF.

The chain recombines TRBV19 with TRBJ2-1, with D tentatively TRBD1 (5 bases). CDR3 size: 14 residues. Germline V gene data show CDR1 as LNHDA and CDR2 as SQIVND (reference sequence). The ends were cut back, 3 bases at V and 3 bases at J, with 9 bases in the middle. CDR3 coding DNA: TGTGCCAGTAGTATTTCAGGGTTCTACAATGAGCAGTTCTTC. This gives the protein CASSISGFYNEQFF.

The chain links TRBV28 to TRBJ1-2, with 8 bases matching TRBD1. Trimming removed 6 bases from V and 5 bases from J; junction bases left unmatched: 8. The length of the CDR3 is 14 residues. In germline, CDR1 is MDHEN, CDR2 SYDVKM. CDR3 DNA sequence: TGTGCCAGCAGACGCGGACAGGGAGAATATGGCTACACCTTC. Its protein is CASRRGQGEYGYTF.

The genes are TRBV28 and TRBJ2-7; the match to TRBD1 covers 9 bases. The CDR3 has 13 amino acids. J was trimmed by 4 bases and V by 6 bases; bases with no gene match: 4. Germline-derived CDR1 and CDR2 are MDHEN and SYDVKM. CDR3 bases: TGTGCCAGCAGAACAGGGGGCCTTTACGAGCAGTACTTC. This encodes CASRTGGLYEQYF.

V usage is TRBV19 and J usage is TRBJ1-2, with 9 positions matching TRBD1. The germline V gene has CDR1 LNHDA and CDR2 SQIVND (reference sequence). After removal of 4 bases from V and 9 bases from J, the junction contained 9 bases not matched to a gene. This CDR3 spans 14 amino acids. This CDR3 reads CASSTLTGQGSYTF. The CDR3 region has the DNA TGTGCCAGTAGTACCCTAACGGGACAGGGAAGCTACACCTTC.